This TCR beta chain was identified in a study of cytomegalovirus exposure and HLA in healthy donors. Study results and caveats: Earlier analysis found most TCR beta V segments productive about 90% or about 30% of the time. Cytomegalovirus-associated status was assigned to 164 TCR beta chains. Researchers left out some V segments, among them TRBV6-2 and TRBV6-3, as indistinguishable. As a later analysis showed, a missense DCLRE1C variant was linked to trimming of TCR beta V- and J-genes.

With 6 bases clipped from V and 7 bases from J, the junction kept 6 bases outside the gene matches. Germline values: CDR1 WNHNN, CDR2 SYGVQD (reference sequence). The CDR3 runs to 13 residues. With regard to this clone: The antigen remains undetermined.

The PCR employed 60 Vbeta primers together with 13 Jbeta primers. Data came from immunoSEQ multiplex PCR; TCRdb stores just in-frame clones and leaves some out. The sample includes about 52,000 clones, around 50% of them seen just once. The clonotype was recovered from a human donor in good health. Material: PBMCs. This chain links TRBV10-1 with TRBJ2-7; 10 bases align to TRBD1. CDR3 residues: CASRPGTGEEQYF. In DNA form, the CDR3 reads TGCGCCAGCAGACCCGGGACAGGGGAAGAGCAGTACTTC.